The 18 T cell receptor beta chains reported below all come from one sample, sequenced in a study of regulatory T cells in long-lasting Graves disease. The time point is: newly diagnosed GD, antithyroid drugs for less than 3 months. PBMC RNA was the source of the TCR library. Both iRepertoire HTBI primers and Arm-PCR of CDR3 regions were used to build the TCR beta libraries. TCRdb called the multiplex PCR reads again in MiXCR, with one record for every CDR3 protein. The sample yields under 500,000 distinct CDR3 sequences, 16% seen once. These same data were also listed under a study on T cells in Graves' hyperthyroidism and ophthalmopathy.

The specimen was peripheral blood mononuclear cells (PBMCs), collected at new diagnosis, from a patient treated with antithyroid drugs. The receptors were gathered from a woman in her twenties or thirties with Graves disease.

This clonotype appeared many times. The gene calls are TRBV5-5 and TRBJ2-4; D is perhaps TRBD1 or TRBD2 (5 bases each). In germline, CDR1 is SGHKS, CDR2 YYEKEE (reference sequence). V was pared by 1 base and J by 0 bases, with 17 bases between. The CDR3 loop spans 18 amino acids. CDR3 amino acids: CASSLKFGAVLAKNIQYF. The DNA for the CDR3 is TGTGCCAGCAGCTTGAAGTTCGGGGCAGTCCTAGCCAAAAACATTCAGTACTTC.

This clonotype was seen repeatedly, ten times or more. V gene TRBV28 combines with J gene TRBJ1-2; a possible D gene is TRBD1 (6 bases). Germline V gene sequence: CDR1 MDHEN, CDR2 SYDVKM. With 5 bases removed from V and 8 bases from J, the gap between germline ends came to 21 bases. This CDR3 region has 15 residues. The CDR3: CASSRSGAGVDGYTF. In DNA form, the CDR3 reads TGTGCCAGCAGTCGATCCGGGGCAGGGGTTGACGGCTACACCTTC.

At least ten counts were recorded for this clonotype. This chain links TRBV11-2 with TRBJ2-1, with 7 bases that match TRBD1. CDR1 is SGHAT and CDR2 is FQNNGV in the germline V gene. The CDR3 runs to 16 residues. Losses at the gene ends were 8 bases for V and 0 bases for J; bases not matched to a gene: 10. CDR3 region: CASGPPGQSSYNEQFF. The CDR3, as DNA: TGTGCCAGCGGGCCCCCGGGACAGAGCTCCTACAATGAGCAGTTCTTC.

This clonotype was detected many times. Here the CDR3 reads CASSAYRVEQFF. The CDR3 DNA sequence: TGTGCCAGCAGCGCCTACAGGGTTGAGCAGTTCTTC. The chain links TRBV7-8 to TRBJ2-1, with D maybe TRBD1 (6 bases). Trimming took 5 bases from V and 9 from J, leaving 11 bases between them. Germline CDR1 and CDR2: SGHVS and FQNEAQ. CDR3 length: 12 amino acids.

This clonotype was detected only a few times. This chain links TRBV28 with TRBJ1-1; possibly TRBD1 for D (5 bases). Germline V gene sequence: CDR1 MDHEN, CDR2 SYDVKM. The CDR3 is 13 residues long. The V gene lost 5 bases and the J gene lost 14 bases, with 21 bases spanning the gap. CDR3 region: CASSVSPRALVFF. As DNA, the CDR3 is TGTGCCAGCAGTGTAAGCCCCAGGGCGCTGGTGTTCTTT.

This clonotype appeared a few times. A much larger clone is a single base away; this may be a read error. Without the conserved terminal phenylalanine or tryptophan, this CDR3 likely stems from a read error. CDR3 DNA sequence: TGTGCCAGCAGGGCAGCCGCGGGCACTGAAGCTTTCCTT. Amino acids: CASRAAAGTEAFL. This chain joins TRBV10-3 and TRBJ1-1; perhaps TRBD1 as D (5 bases). The germline V gene encodes CDR1 ENHRY and CDR2 SYGVKD. The CDR3 contains 13 residues. The V gene lost 10 bases and the J gene lost 4 bases, with 16 bases spanning the gap.

CDR3 bases: TGTGCCACCTCCGGGGACAAGGGGCCGTCACCCCTCCACTTT. Protein: CATSGDKGPSPLHF. The V call is TRBV5-6, the J call TRBJ1-6, with TRBD1 as a possible D gene (6 bases). Trimming took 9 bases from V and 10 from J, leaving 20 bases between them. This CDR3 has 14 amino acids. Germline values: CDR1 SGHDT, CDR2 YYEEEE.

Many counts were recorded for this clonotype. CDR3 in amino acids: CASSPWVGISSNTEAFF. The CDR3 DNA follows: TGTGCCAGCTCCCCTTGGGTAGGCATCTCTTCCAACACTGAAGCTTTCTTT. The J gene is TRBJ1-1, the V gene TRBV18; no firm D call. Trimming cost V 6 bases and J 2 bases, with 22 bases left between them. The CDR3 spans 17 residues. Germline assignment: CDR1 KGHSH and CDR2 LQKENI.

In its sample, this clonotype was seen many times. The rearrangement links TRBV18 to TRBJ1-5, with D uncertain. The length of the CDR3 is 13 residues. Germline values: CDR1 KGHSH, CDR2 LQKENI. V dropped 5 bases and J dropped 9 bases, with 14 bases sitting between them. DNA of the CDR3: TGTGCCAGCTCATCAGACTCGGGTGGGCCCCAGCATTTT. This encodes CASSSDSGGPQHF.

The sample holds many counts of this clonotype. V usage is TRBV28 and J usage is TRBJ2-7, with D perhaps matching TRBD1 (5 bases). V gave up 6 bases and J gave up 3 bases, with 15 bases separating them. From germline, CDR1 is MDHEN and CDR2 SYDVKM. The CDR3 length is 14 residues. The CDR3 DNA sequence: TGTGCCAGCAGCCCGACAGTGGCGTACTACGAGCAGTACTTC. It encodes CASSPTVAYYEQYF.

Only a few counts were recorded for this clonotype. The chain links TRBV29-1 to TRBJ2-4; D gene uncertain. The germline V gene has CDR1 SQVTM and CDR2 ANQGSEA. The CDR3 has 11 residues. V dropped 6 bases and J dropped 1 base, with 4 bases sitting between them. CDR3 loop: CSVGAKNIQYF. The CDR3 nucleotides read TGCAGCGTCGGGGCCAAAAACATTCAGTACTTC.

The chain combines TRBV28 with TRBJ2-5; TRBD1 matches 9 bases. This CDR3 contains 15 residues. The J segment lost 1 base and the V segment lost 6 bases, leaving 6 bases of the junction unmatched. The germline CDR1 and CDR2 sequences are MDHEN and SYDVKM. The CDR3 spells CASRPGQGGQETQYF. CDR3 bases: TGTGCCAGCAGGCCGGGACAGGGCGGCCAAGAGACCCAGTACTTC.

This clonotype was detected only a few times. The gene calls are TRBV7-9 and TRBJ2-2; TRBD1 agrees at 7 bases. CDR3 size: 14 residues. Germline values: CDR1 SEHNR, CDR2 FQNEAQ (reference sequence). V dropped 9 bases and J dropped 3; count of bases not matched to a gene: 7. The CDR3: CASRDSRYTGELFF. CDR3 nucleotides: TGTGCCAGTCGGGACAGCAGGTACACCGGGGAGCTGTTTTTT.

The table lists this clonotype with many counts. This rearrangement joins TRBV20-1 to TRBJ1-2; D gene ambiguous. CDR3 size: 14 residues. Trimming shortened V by 1 base and J by 5 bases, and 14 bases separated the two germline ends. In germline, CDR1 is DFQATT, CDR2 SNEGSKA (reference sequence). The CDR3 loop is CSARGELRGYGYTF. CDR3 in DNA: TGCAGTGCTAGAGGGGAGCTCCGGGGTTATGGCTACACCTTC.

The J gene is TRBJ2-7, the V gene TRBV6-1, with TRBD1 matching over 8 bases. Looked up from germline, CDR1 is MNHNS and CDR2 is SASEGT. The V segment lost 7 bases and the J segment 2 bases; nucleotides outside the gene matches: 4. The CDR3 has 13 amino acids. The CDR3 region is CASIRQGTYEQYF. CDR3 nucleotide sequence: TGTGCCAGCATAAGACAGGGGACCTACGAGCAGTACTTC.

The table lists this clonotype with a few counts. The rearrangement uses TRBV3-1 and TRBJ2-4; 7 positions agree with TRBD2. Germline values: CDR1 LGHDT, CDR2 YNNKEL (reference sequence). The length of the CDR3 is 16 residues. Trimming cost V 0 bases and J 4 bases; bases outside gene matches: 6. The CDR3 loop reads CASSQEDGREKNIQYF. DNA for the CDR3: TGTGCCAGCAGCCAAGAGGACGGGCGGGAGAAAAACATTCAGTACTTC.

The genes are TRBV28 and TRBJ1-5; D gene ambiguous. This CDR3 region has 14 residues. From germline, CDR1 is MDHEN and CDR2 SYDVKM. Trimming stripped 4 bases from V and 4 bases from J, with 11 bases between. The CDR3 DNA sequence: TGTGCCAGCAGTTCCGAAATGTTTAATCAGCCCCAGCATTTT. Translated: CASSSEMFNQPQHF.

In its sample, this clonotype was seen many times. The V gene is TRBV27, the J gene TRBJ1-5; unclear D gene. The CDR3 loop spans 13 amino acids. The germline gives CDR1 MNHEY, CDR2 SMNVEV (reference sequence). V gave up 1 base and J gave up 4 bases, with 5 bases separating them. CDR3 nucleotide sequence: TGTGCCAGCAGTTTATGGCGTAATCAGCCCCAGCATTTT. Translation: CASSLWRNQPQHF.